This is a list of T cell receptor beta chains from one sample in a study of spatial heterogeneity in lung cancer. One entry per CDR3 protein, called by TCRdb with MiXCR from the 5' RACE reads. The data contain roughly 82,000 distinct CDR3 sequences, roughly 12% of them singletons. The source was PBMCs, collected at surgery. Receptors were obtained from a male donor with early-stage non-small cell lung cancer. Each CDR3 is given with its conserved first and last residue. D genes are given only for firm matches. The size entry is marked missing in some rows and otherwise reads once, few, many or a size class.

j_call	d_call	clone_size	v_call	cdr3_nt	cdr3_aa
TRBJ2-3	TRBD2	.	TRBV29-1	TGCAGCGTTGAAATAGCGGGGGGGCAGAGAGATACGCAGTATTTT	CSVEIAGGQRDTQYF
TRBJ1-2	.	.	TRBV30	TGTGCCTGGAGTGTAATGTCCTTCGCTATTGGCTACACCTTC	CAWSVMSFAIGYTF
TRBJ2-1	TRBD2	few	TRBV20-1	TGCAGTGCTAGATCCCCCGTTAAGCGGGGGGGCGATGAGCAGTTCTTC	CSARSPVKRGGDEQFF
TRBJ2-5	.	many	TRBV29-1	TGCAGCGTTGAACTGGGGTCAGAGACCCAGTACTTC	CSVELGSETQYF
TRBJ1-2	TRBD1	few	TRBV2	TGTGCCAGCAGTGACGAGACAGGGGTCAACACCTTC	CASSDETGVNTF
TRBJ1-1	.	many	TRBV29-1	TGCAGCGTTGAGTCGGGACGCATGAACACTGAAGCTTTCTTT	CSVESGRMNTEAFF
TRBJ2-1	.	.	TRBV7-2	TGTGCCAGCAGCACGCCGGACGTGAGCTCCTACAATGAGCAGTTCTTC	CASSTPDVSSYNEQFF
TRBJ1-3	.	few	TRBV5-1	TGCGCCAGCAGGCTAACAGGGAGCCCTGGAAACACCATATATTTT	CASRLTGSPGNTIYF
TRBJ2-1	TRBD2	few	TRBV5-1	TGCGCCAGCAGCTTGGCCCCTAGCGGGGGGGCGAATGAGCAGTTCTTC	CASSLAPSGGANEQFF
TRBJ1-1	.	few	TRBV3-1	TGTGCCAGCAGCCAATTCGACAGCCTTAACACTGAAGCTTTCTTT	CASSQFDSLNTEAFF
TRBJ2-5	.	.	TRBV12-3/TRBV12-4	TGTGCCAGCAGTTTTCTGGGGGGAGAGTGGCAAGAGACCCAGTACTTC	CASSFLGGEWQETQYF
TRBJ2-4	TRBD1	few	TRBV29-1	TGCAGCGTTCTAGGCCCGGGACAGCTAGAGAACATTCAGTACTTC	CSVLGPGQLENIQYF
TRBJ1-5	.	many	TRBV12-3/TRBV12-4	TGTGCCAGCAGTTTAAATTCAAGGCAGCCCCAGCATTTT	CASSLNSRQPQHF
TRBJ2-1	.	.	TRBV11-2	TGTGCCAGCAGCTTATACGAGTTCACTGAGCAGTTCTTC	CASSLYEFTEQFF